This TCR beta chain came from a study of T cell repertoires in cytomegalovirus infection. Whole-study context: A matching HLA type, together with CMV infection, was signaled by public TCR beta signatures. Overall study results and limits: Ex vivo responses were dominated by HLA-C-restricted CMV-specific TCR beta clonotypes. Cumulative public TCR beta family frequency identified carriers of CMV plus the relevant HLA.

With respect to this clonotype: Its antigen is not identified.

From the reads, TCRdb called clonotypes with MiXCR, one entry per CDR3 protein. In the table there are roughly 990,000 distinct CDR3 sequences, around 29% of which are singletons. Deletions cut 4 bases from V and 6 bases from J, with 21 bases between. Per germline, CDR1 MNHEY and CDR2 SVGEGT. The CDR3 is 17 residues long. The source of this sequence is a human donor in good health (CMV status not recorded). Some clones in this sample may be carry-over from other donors' samples. The chain employs TRBV6-2 or TRBV6-3 and TRBJ1-4, with D uncertain. The sequenced sample was cultured CD8+ T cells from PBMCs, obtained from culture after CMV antigen stimulation. CDR3 loop: CASSSLLRLTADEKLFF. Here the CDR3 DNA reads TGTGCCAGCAGTTCTCTCCTTAGACTTACCGCCGATGAAAAACTGTTTTTT.